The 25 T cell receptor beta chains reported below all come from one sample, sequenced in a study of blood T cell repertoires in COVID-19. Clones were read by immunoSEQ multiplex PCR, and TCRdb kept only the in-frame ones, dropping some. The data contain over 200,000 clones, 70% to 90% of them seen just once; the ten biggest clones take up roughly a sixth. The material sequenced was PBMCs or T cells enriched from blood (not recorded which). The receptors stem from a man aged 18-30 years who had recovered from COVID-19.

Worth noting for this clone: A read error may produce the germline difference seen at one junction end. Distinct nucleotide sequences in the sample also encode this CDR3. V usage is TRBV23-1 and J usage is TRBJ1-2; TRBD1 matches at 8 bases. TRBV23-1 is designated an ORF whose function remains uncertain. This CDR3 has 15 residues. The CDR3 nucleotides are TGCGCCAGCAGTGTACGACAGGGGAGGACGCGTGGCTACACCTTT. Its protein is CASSVRQGRTRGYTF.

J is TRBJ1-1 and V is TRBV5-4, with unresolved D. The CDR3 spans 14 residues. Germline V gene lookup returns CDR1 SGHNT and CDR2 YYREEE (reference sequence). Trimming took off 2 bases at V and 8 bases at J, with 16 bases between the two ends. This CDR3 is CASSLNKGREEAFF. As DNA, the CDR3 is TGTGCCAGCAGCTTAAATAAAGGAAGGGAGGAAGCTTTCTTT.

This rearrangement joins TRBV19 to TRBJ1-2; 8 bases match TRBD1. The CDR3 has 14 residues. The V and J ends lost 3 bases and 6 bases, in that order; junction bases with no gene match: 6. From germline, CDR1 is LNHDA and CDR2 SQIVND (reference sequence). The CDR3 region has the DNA TGTGCCAGTAGTATCTGGACAGGGAGGAATGGCTACACCTTC. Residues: CASSIWTGRNGYTF.

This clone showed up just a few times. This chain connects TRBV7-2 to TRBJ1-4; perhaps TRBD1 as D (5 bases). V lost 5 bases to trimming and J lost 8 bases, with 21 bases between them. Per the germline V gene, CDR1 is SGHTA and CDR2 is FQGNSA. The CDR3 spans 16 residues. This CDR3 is CASSPELHLGGEKLFF. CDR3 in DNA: TGTGCCAGCAGCCCCGAGCTCCATCTGGGGGGGGAAAAACTGTTTTTT. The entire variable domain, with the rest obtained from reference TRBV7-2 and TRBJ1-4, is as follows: GAGVSQSPSNKVTEKGKDVELRCDPISGHTALYWYRQSLGQGLEFLIYFQGNSAPDKSGLPSDRFSAERTGGSVSTLTIQRTQQEDSAVYLCASSPELHLGGEKLFFGSGTQLSVL.

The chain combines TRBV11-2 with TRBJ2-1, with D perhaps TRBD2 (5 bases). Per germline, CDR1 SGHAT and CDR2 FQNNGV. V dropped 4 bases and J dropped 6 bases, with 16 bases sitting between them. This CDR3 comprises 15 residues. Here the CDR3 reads CASSSLGVKTNEQFF. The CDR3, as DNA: TGTGCCAGCAGCTCCCTCGGGGTCAAAACCAATGAGCAGTTCTTC.

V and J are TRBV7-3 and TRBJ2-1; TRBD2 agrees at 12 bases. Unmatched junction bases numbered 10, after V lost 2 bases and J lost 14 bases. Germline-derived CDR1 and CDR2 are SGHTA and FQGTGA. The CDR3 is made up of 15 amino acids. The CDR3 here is CASSLVGASGRDKFF. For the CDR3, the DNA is TGTGCCAGCAGCTTAGTCGGCGCTAGCGGGAGGGACAAGTTCTTC. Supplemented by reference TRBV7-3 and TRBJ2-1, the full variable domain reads GAGVSQTPSNKVTEKGKYVELRCDPISGHTALYWYRQSLGQGPEFLIYFQGTGAADDSGLPNDRFFAVRPEGSVSTLKIQRTERGDSAVYLCASSLVGASGRDKFFGPGTRLTVL.

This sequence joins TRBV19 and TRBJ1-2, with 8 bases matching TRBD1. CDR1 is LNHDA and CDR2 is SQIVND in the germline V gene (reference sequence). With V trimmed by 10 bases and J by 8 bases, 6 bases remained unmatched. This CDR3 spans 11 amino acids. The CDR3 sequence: CATRTGNGYTF. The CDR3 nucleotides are TGTGCCACCAGGACAGGGAACGGCTACACCTTC. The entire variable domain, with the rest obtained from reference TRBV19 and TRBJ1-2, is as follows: DGGITQSPKYLFRKEGQNVTLSCEQNLNHDAMYWYRQDPGQGLRLIYYSQIVNDFQKGDIAEGYSVSREKKESFPLTVTSAQKNPTAFYLCATRTGNGYTFGSGTRLTVV.

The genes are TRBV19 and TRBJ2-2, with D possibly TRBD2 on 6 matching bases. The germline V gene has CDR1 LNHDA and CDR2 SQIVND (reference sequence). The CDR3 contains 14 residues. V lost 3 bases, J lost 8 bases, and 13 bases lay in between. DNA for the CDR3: TGTGCCAGTAGTATTACTAGCTTAACGGGGGAGCTGTTTTTT. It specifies CASSITSLTGELFF.

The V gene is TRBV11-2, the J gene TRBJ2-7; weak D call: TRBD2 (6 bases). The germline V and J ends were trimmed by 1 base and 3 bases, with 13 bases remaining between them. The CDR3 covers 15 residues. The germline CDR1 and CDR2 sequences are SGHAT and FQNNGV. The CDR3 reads CASSLGASGFYEQYF. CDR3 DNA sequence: TGTGCCAGCAGCTTAGGGGCCAGCGGGTTCTACGAGCAGTACTTC.

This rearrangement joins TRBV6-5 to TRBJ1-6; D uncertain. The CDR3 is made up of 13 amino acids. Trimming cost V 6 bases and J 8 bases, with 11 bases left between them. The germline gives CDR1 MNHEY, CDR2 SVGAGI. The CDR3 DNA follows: TGTGCCAGCAGACATGACAAAGATTCACCCCTCCACTTT. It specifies CASRHDKDSPLHF.

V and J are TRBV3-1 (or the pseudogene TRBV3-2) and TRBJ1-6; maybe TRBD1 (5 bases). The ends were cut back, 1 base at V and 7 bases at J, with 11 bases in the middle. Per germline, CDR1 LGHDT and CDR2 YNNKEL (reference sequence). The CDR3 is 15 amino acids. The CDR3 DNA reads TGTGCCAGCAGCCAAGGGGGTGGGGCGAATTCACCCCTCCACTTT. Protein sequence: CASSQGGGANSPLHF.

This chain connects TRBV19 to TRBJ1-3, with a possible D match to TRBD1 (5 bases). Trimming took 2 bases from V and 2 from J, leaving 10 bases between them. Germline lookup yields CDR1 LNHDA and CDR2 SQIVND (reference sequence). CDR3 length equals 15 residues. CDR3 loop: CASSIKGVPGNTIYF. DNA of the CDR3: TGTGCCAGTAGTATAAAAGGGGTGCCTGGAAACACCATATATTTT.

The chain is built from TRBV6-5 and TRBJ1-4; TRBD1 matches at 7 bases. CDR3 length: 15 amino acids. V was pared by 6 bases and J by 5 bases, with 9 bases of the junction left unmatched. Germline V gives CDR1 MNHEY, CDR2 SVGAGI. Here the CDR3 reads CASRSAGTANEKLFF. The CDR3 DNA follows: TGTGCCAGCAGGTCCGCCGGGACAGCAAATGAAAAACTGTTTTTT.

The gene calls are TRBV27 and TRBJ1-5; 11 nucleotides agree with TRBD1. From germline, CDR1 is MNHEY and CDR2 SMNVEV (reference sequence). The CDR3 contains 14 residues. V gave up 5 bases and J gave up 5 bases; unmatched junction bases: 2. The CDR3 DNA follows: TGTGCCAGCAGTACGGGACAGGGGGATCAGCCCCAGCATTTT. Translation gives CASSTGQGDQPQHF.

The CDR3 sequence: CASSLDTATAADGYTF. The CDR3 region has the DNA TGTGCCAGCAGCTTGGATACCGCGACAGCTGCCGATGGCTACACCTTC. The J gene is TRBJ1-2, the V gene TRBV5-8; D might be TRBD1 (5 bases). CDR1 is SGHTS, CDR2 YDEGEE, per germline. V lost 0 bases and J 6 bases, leaving 18 bases between the germline ends. CDR3 length: 16 amino acids.

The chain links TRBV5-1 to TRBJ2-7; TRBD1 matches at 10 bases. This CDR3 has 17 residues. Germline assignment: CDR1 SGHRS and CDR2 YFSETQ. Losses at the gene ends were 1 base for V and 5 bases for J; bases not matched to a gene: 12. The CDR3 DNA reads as TGCGCCAGCAGCTTGTTCACTCCGGGACAGGGGAACCACGAGCAGTACTTC. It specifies CASSLFTPGQGNHEQYF.

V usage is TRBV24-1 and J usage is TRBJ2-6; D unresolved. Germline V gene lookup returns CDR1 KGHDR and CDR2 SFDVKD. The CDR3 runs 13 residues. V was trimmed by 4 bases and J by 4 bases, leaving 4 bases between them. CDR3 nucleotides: TGTGCCACCAGTGACCTCGGGGCCAACGTCCTGACTTTC. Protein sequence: CATSDLGANVLTF.

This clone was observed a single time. The CDR3, as DNA: TGTGCCAGCAGTGAAGGCGTGGGGAGCATCAATACGCAGTATTTT. Translating it yields CASSEGVGSINTQYF. This rearrangement joins TRBV2 to TRBJ2-3, with D perhaps matching TRBD2 (5 bases). Germline values: CDR1 SNHLY, CDR2 FYNNEI. Trimming shortened V by 1 base and J by 7 bases, and 15 bases separated the two germline ends. The length of the CDR3 is 15 residues.

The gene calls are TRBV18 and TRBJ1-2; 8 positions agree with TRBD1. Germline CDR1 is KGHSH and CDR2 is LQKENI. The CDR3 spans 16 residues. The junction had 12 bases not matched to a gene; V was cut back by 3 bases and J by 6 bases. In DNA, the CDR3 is TGTGCCAGCTCACCCGGACAGGGATCCGCGTCGAATGGCTACACCTTC. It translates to CASSPGQGSASNGYTF.

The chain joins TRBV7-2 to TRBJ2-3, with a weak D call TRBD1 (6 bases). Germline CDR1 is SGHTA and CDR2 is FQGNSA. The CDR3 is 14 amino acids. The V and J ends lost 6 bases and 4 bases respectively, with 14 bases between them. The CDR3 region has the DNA TGTGCCAGCAGAACAGGGTTTCCGGCAGATACGCAGTATTTT. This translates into CASRTGFPADTQYF. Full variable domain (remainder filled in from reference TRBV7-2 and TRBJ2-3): GAGVSQSPSNKVTEKGKDVELRCDPISGHTALYWYRQSLGQGLEFLIYFQGNSAPDKSGLPSDRFSAERTGGSVSTLTIQRTQQEDSAVYLCASRTGFPADTQYFGPGTRLTVL.

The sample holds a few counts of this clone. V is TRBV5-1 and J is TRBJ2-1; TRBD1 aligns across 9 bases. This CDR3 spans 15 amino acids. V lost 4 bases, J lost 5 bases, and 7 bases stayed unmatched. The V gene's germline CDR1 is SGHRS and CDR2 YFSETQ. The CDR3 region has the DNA TGCGCCAGCAGCCAACCCGGGACAGGGAACAATGAGCAGTTCTTC. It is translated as CASSQPGTGNNEQFF.

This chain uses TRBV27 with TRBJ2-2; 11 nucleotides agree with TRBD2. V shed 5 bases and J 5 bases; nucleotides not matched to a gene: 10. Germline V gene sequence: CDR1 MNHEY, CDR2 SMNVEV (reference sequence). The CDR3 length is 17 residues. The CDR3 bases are TGTGCCAGCAGTACCAAGGGACTAGCGGTGACTACCGGGGAGCTGTTTTTT. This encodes CASSTKGLAVTTGELFF.

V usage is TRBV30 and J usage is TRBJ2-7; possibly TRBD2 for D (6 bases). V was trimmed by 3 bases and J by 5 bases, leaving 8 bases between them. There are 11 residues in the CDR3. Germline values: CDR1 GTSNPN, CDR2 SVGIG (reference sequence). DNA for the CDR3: TGTGCCTGGAGCCGCGGGGACGAGCAGTACTTC. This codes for CAWSRGDEQYF.

CDR3 nucleotides: TGTGCCAGCAGGAACCGGGACAGGGGCTTTCAGCCCCAGCATTTT. Protein sequence: CASRNRDRGFQPQHF. The chain links TRBV6-5 to TRBJ1-5, with 10 nucleotides matching TRBD1. J was trimmed by 6 bases and V by 6 bases; bases with no gene match: 8. Germline CDR1 and CDR2: MNHEY and SVGAGI. There are 15 residues in the CDR3.

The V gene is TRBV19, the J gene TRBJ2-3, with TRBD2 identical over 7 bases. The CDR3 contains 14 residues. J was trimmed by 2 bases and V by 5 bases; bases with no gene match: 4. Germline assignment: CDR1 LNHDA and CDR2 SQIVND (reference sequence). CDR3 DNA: TGTGCCAGTAGTGCGACTAGCAACACAGATACGCAGTATTTT. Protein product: CASSATSNTDTQYF.